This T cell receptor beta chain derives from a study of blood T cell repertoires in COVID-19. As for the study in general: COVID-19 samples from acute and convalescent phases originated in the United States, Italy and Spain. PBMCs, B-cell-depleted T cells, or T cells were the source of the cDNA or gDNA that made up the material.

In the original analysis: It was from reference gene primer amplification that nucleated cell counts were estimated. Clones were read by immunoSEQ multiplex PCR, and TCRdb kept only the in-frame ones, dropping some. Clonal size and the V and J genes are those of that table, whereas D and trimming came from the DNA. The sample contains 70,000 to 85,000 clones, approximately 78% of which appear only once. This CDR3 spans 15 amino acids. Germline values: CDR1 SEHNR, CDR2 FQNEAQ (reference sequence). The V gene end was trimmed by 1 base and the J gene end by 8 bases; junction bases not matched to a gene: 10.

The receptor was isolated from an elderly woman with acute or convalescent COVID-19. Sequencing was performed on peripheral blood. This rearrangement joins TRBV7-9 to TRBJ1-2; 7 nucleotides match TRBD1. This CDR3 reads CASSLEVGQGDGYTF. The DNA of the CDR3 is TGTGCCAGCAGCTTAGAGGTCGGGCAGGGGGACGGCTACACCTTC.